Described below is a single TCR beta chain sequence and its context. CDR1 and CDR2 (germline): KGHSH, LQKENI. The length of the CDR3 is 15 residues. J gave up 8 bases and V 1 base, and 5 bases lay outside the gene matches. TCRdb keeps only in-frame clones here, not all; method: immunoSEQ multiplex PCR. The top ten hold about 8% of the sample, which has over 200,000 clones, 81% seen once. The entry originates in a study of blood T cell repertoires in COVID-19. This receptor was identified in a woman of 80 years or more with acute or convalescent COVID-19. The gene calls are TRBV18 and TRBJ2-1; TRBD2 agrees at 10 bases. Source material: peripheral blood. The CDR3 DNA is TGTGCCAGCTCACCACTCACTAGCGGGGCTGATGAGCAGTTCTTC. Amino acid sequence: CASSPLTSGADEQFF.